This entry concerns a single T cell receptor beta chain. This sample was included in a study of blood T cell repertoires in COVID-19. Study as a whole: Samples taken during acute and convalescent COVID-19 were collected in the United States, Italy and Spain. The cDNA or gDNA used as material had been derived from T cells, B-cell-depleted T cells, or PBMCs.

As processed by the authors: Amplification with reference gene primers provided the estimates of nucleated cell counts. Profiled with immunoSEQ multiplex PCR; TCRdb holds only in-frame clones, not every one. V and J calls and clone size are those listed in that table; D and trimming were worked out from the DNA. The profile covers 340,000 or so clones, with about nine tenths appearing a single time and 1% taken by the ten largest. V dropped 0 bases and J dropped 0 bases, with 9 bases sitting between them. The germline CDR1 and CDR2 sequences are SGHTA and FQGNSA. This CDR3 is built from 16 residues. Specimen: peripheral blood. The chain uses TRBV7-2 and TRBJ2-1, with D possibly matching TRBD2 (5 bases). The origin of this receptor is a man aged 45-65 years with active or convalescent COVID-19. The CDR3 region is CASSLALRASYNEQFF. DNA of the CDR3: TGTGCCAGCAGCTTAGCGCTGCGGGCCTCCTACAATGAGCAGTTCTTC.